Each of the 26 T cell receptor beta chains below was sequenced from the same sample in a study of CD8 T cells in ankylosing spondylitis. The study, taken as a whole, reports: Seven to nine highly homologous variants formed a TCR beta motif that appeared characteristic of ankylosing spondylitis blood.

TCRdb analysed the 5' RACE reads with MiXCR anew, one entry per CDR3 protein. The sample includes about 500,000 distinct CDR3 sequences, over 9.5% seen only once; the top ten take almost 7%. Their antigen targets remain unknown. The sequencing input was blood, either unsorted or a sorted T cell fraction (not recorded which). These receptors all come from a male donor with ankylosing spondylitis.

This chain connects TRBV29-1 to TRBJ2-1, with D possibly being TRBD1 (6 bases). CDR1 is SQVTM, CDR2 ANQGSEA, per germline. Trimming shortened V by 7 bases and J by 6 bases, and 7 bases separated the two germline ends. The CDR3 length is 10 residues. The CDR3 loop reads CSAGVNEQFF. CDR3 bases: TGCAGCGCAGGGGTCAATGAGCAGTTCTTC.

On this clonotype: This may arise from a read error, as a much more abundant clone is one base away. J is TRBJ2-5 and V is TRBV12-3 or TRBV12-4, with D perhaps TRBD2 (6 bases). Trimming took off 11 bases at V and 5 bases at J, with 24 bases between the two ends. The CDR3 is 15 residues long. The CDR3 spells CACTLRRGLQETQYF. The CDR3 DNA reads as TGTGCCTGCACCCTCCGGAGGGGTTTACAGGAGACCCAGTACTTC.

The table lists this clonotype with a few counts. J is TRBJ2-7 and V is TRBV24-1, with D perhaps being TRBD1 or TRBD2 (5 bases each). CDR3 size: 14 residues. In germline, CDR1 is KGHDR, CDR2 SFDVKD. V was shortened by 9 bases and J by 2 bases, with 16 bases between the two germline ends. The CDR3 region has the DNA TGTGCCACCTCGGGGCTAGCCGAACCCTACGAGCAGTACTTC. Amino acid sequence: CATSGLAEPYEQYF.

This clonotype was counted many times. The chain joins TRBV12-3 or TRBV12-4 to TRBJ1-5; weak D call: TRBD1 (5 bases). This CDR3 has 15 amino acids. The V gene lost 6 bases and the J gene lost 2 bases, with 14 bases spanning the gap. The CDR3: CASSPAGGGNQPQHF. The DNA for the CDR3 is TGTGCCAGCAGCCCAGCGGGGGGGGGCAATCAGCCCCAGCATTTT.

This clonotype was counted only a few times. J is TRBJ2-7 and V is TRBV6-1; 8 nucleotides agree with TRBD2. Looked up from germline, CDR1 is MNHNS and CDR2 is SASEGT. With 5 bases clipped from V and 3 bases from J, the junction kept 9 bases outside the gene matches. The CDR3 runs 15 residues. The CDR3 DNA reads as TGTGCCAGCAGTCTAGCGGGCGACAGTGTCTACGAGCAGTACTTC. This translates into CASSLAGDSVYEQYF.

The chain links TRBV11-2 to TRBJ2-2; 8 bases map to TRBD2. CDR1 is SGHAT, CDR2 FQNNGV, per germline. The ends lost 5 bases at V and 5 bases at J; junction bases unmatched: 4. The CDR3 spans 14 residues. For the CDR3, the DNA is TGTGCCAGCAGCACAGGGACTAGGACCGGGGAGCTGTTTTTT. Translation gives CASSTGTRTGELFF. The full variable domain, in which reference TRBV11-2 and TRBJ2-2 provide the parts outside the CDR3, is EAGVAQSPRYKIIEKRQSVAFWCNPISGHATLYWYQQILGQGPKLLIQFQNNGVVDDSQLPKDRFSAERLKGVDSTLKIQPAKLEDSAVYLCASSTGTRTGELFFGEGSRLTVL.

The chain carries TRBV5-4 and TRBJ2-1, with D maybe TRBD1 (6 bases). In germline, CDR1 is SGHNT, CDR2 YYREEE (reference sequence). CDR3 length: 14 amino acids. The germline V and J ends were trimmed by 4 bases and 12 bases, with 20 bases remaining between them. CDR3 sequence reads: CASSPKGDRGPQFF. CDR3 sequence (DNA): TGTGCCAGCAGCCCAAAGGGGGACCGGGGCCCGCAGTTCTTC.

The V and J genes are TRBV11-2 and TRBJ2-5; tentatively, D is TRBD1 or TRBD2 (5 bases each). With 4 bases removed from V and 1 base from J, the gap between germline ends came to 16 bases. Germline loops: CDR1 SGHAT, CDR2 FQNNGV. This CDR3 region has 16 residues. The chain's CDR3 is CASSSSGTQVQETQYF. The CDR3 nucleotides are TGTGCCAGCAGCTCGTCCGGGACCCAAGTCCAAGAGACCCAGTACTTC.

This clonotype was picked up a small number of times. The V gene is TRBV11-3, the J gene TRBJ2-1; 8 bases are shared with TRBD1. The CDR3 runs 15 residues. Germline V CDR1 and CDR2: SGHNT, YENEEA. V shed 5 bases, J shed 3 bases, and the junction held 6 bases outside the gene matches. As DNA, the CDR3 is TGTGCCAGCAGCCACCGACAGGGGTTCTACAATGAGCAGTTCTTC. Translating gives CASSHRQGFYNEQFF. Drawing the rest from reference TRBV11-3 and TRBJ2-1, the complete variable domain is EAGVVQSPRYKIIEKKQPVAFWCNPISGHNTLYWYLQNLGQGPELLIRYENEEAVDDSQLPKDRFSAERLKGVDSTLKIQPAELGDSAVYLCASSHRQGFYNEQFFGPGTRLTVL.

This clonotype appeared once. For the CDR3, the DNA is TGTGCCAGCAGCCAACGGGTCACCGGGGAGCTGTTTTTT. Protein sequence: CASSQRVTGELFF. This chain joins TRBV27 and TRBJ2-2; D is unresolved. The ends were cut back, 6 bases at V and 4 bases at J, with 9 bases in the middle. Germline V gives CDR1 MNHEY, CDR2 SMNVEV (reference sequence). This CDR3 is built from 13 residues.

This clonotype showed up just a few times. The CDR3, as DNA: TGTGCCAGCAGTTTAAGTCTCGTTACGGGACATTCCTACAATGAGCAGTTCTTC. Protein product: CASSLSLVTGHSYNEQFF. This chain uses TRBV12-3 or TRBV12-4 with TRBJ2-1; possibly TRBD1 for D (6 bases). V was shortened by 2 bases and J by 1 base, with 18 bases between the two germline ends. The CDR3 has 18 amino acids.

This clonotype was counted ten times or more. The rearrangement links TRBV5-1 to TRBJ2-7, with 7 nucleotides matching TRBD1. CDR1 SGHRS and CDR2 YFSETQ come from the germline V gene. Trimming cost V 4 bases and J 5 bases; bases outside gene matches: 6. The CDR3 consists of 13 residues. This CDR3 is CASSDRVSNEQYF. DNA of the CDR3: TGCGCCAGCAGCGACAGGGTCTCTAACGAGCAGTACTTC.

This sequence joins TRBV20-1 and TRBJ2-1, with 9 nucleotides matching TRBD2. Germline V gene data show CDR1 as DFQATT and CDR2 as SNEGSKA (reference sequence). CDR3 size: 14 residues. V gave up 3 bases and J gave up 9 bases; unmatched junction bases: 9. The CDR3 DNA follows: TGCAGTGCTAGTCTCGCGGGAGGGCTGAGTGAGCAGTTCTTC. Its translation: CSASLAGGLSEQFF.

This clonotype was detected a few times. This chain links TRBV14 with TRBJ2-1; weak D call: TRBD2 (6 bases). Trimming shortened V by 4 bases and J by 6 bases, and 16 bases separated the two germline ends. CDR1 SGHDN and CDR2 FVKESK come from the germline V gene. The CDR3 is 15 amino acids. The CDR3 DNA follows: TGTGCCAGCAGCCCATACCTGCCGCGGGGCAATGAGCAGTTCTTC. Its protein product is CASSPYLPRGNEQFF.

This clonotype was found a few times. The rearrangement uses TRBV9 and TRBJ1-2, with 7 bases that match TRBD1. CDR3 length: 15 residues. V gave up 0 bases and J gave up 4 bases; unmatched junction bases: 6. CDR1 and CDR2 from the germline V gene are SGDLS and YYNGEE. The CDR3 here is CASSVAGGGGYGYTF. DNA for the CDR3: TGTGCCAGCAGCGTAGCGGGAGGGGGCGGCTATGGCTACACCTTC.

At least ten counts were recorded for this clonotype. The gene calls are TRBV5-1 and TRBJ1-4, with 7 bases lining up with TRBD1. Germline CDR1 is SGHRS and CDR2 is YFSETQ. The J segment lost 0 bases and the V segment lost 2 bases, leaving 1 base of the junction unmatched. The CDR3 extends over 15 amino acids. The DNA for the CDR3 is TGCGCCAGCAGCTTCGGGACAGCAACTAATGAAAAACTGTTTTTT. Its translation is CASSFGTATNEKLFF. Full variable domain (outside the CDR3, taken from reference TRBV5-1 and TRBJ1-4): KAGVTQTPRYLIKTRGQQVTLSCSPISGHRSVSWYQQTPGQGLQFLFEYFSETQRNKGNFPGRFSGRQFSNSRSEMNVSTLELGDSALYLCASSFGTATNEKLFFGSGTQLSVL.

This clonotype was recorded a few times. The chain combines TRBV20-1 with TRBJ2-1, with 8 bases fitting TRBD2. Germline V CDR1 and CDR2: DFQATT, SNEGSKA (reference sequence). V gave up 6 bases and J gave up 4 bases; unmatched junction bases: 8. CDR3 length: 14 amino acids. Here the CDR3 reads CSAPQSGGYNEQFF. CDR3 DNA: TGCAGTGCCCCCCAGTCGGGAGGGTACAATGAGCAGTTCTTC.

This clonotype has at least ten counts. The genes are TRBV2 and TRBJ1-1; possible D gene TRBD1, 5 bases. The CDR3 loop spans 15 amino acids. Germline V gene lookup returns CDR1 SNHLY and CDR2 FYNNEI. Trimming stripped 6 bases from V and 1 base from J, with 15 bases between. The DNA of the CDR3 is TGTGCCAGCAGGCCTACTTGGGGGGGGAACACTGAAGCTTTCTTT. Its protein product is CASRPTWGGNTEAFF.

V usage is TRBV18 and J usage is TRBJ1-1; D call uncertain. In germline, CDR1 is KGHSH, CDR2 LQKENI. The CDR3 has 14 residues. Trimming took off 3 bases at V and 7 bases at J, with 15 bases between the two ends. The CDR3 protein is CASSPAGQDGEAFF. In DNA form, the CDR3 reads TGTGCCAGCTCACCCGCCGGGCAGGATGGTGAAGCTTTCTTT.

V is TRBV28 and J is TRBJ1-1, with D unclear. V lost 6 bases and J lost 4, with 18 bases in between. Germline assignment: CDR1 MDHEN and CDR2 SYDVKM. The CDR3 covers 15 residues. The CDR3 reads CASSTGGRRGTEAFF. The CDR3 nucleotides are TGTGCCAGCAGCACGGGAGGACGGCGGGGCACTGAAGCTTTCTTT.

CDR3 nucleotides: TGTGCCAGCAGCTCCCCCCTAATAGCGCACAATGAGCAGTTCTTC. The encoded protein is CASSSPLIAHNEQFF. The chain is built from TRBV7-8 and TRBJ2-1, with D possibly being TRBD2 (5 bases). There are 15 residues in the CDR3. CDR1 SGHVS and CDR2 FQNEAQ come from the germline V gene. V was pared by 4 bases and J by 5 bases, with 15 bases between.

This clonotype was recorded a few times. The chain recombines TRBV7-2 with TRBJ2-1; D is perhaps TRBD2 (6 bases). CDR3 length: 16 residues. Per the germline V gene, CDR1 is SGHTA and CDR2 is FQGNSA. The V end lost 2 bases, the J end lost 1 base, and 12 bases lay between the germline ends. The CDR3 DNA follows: TGTGCCAGCAGCTTAAGGTCGGGGGAGTCCTACAATGAGCAGTTCTTC. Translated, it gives CASSLRSGESYNEQFF.

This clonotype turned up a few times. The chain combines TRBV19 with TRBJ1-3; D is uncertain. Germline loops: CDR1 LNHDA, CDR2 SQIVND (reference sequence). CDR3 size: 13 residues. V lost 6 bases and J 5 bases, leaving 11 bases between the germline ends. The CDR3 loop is CASSPTARNTIYF. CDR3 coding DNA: TGTGCCAGTAGCCCCACCGCTCGAAACACCATATATTTT.

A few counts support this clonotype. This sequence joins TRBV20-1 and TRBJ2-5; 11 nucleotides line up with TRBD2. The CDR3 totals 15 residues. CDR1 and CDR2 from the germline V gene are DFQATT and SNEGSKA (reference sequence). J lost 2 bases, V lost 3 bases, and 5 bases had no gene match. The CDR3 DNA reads TGCAGTGCTAGCACTAGCGGGAGATATCAAGAGACCCAGTACTTC. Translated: CSASTSGRYQETQYF.

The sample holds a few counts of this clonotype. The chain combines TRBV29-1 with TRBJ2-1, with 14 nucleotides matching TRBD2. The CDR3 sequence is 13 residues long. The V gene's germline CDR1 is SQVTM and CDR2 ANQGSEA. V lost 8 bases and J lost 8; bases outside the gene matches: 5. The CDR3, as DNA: TGCAGCCCCGGGACTAGCGGGAGTGATGAGCAGTTCTTC. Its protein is CSPGTSGSDEQFF.

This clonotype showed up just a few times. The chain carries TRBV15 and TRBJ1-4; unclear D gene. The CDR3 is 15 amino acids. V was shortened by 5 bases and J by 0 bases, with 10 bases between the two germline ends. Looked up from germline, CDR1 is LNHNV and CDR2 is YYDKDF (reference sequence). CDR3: CATSSLRTTNEKLFF. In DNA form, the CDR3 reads TGTGCCACCAGCTCTCTTCGTACAACTAATGAAAAACTGTTTTTT.